Listed below are T cell receptor beta chains from one sample, sequenced in a study of blood T cell repertoires in COVID-19. Sequencing was performed with immunoSEQ multiplex PCR; in TCRdb, only in-frame clones are kept and a portion is missing. The data show 300,000 to 450,000 clones, almost 90% seen once. Sample: PBMCs or T cells enriched from blood (not recorded which). The receptor source for this set is a woman aged 25 to 39 who had been exposed to COVID-19. Each CDR3 is given without its conserved first and last residue. Expanded clones get a size class; other rows say once, few or many, or leave the size out.

CDR3 protein | clone size | V gene
ASSQEFQGARELF | once | TRBV3-1/TRBV3-2
ASSQLAGGLGNEQF | . | TRBV4-2
AREGQGGHHGYT | . | TRBV2
AINGGQGTNEQF | once | TRBV10-3
ASSRGLLGIQY | . | TRBV7-3
ASSGQGASTEAF | . | TRBV9
ASSGRLAGTIDEQF | . | TRBV10-1
ATGQGSTDTQY | . | TRBV24-1
ASSYTAGGPYNEQF | . | TRBV6-5
AWTQRGYNEQF | . | TRBV30
ASSPRLAGDGNEQF | . | TRBV11-2
ASRRAGRMNTEAF | . | TRBV27
AWSGVRGRTETQY | . | TRBV30
ASSFDRGAYEQF | . | TRBV7-3
ASSFSYEQY | . | TRBV12-3/TRBV12-4
ASSFLGGGGSPLH | few | TRBV6-6
ASSFYRGSTEAF | . | TRBV27
ASSQGWTGGAELF | . | TRBV3-1/TRBV3-2
ASSRLAVYEQY | . | TRBV28
ASTRSQPGEKLF | . | TRBV28
SVGGGGKNQPQH | . | TRBV29-1
ASSESQGSTDTQY | . | TRBV10-1
ASSRTGGQETQY | once | TRBV5-1
ARGAGRTEAF | . | TRBV19
ASSGPTEKLF | few | TRBV2
ASGRDRDPHEQF | few | TRBV2
AWRSGGYGYT | once | TRBV30
ASSPDRAEQF | . | TRBV18
ASNSWGQMNTEAF | . | TRBV3-1/TRBV3-2
ASSLAGDEQY | . | TRBV13
ASRATTGGNEKLF | few | TRBV5-1
ASSFAGLAGTGELF | once | TRBV27
ASSPRETGAGYT | . | TRBV7-6
ASSLRLAGPYNEQF | . | TRBV7-2
ASSNPTGENTEAF | once | TRBV3-1/TRBV3-2
ASSQFTGPYEQY | . | TRBV6-5
ASSPGQLDQPQH | . | TRBV5-1
ASSPLLGQGASGELF | few | TRBV3-1/TRBV3-2
ASRNPGVYGYT | . | TRBV19
ASSQGLAAQETQY | . | TRBV4-1
ASSFPGTALLF | . | TRBV28
ASSQVIAPPRTDTQY | . | TRBV3-1/TRBV3-2
ASSWVIEGQETQY | . | TRBV5-1
ASSLRDRGATNEKLF | . | TRBV5-4
ASSLRDRWGDEQY | once | TRBV27
ASRDRTGNYTEAF | . | TRBV5-1